These 27 T cell receptor beta chains originate from one sample sequenced in a study of T-cell reconstitution after alpha-beta-depleted transplantation in children. Preparation of the TCRbeta library involved a method that used unique molecular identifiers. TCRdb ran MiXCR on the PCR reads and lists one entry per CDR3 protein. Found here are around 670,000 distinct CDR3 sequences, about an eighth of them singletons; the top ten hold 0.79%. Sequenced material: PBMCs, taken before TCRalphabeta/CD19-depleted stem cell transplant. The origin of the receptors is a girl aged 2-10 years with congenital amegakaryocytic thrombocytopenia, due to receive a stem cell transplant.

This clonotype has more than one count but fewer than ten. V gene TRBV9 combines with J gene TRBJ2-2; a possible D gene is TRBD2 (6 bases). The CDR3 is 16 amino acids. Per the germline V gene, CDR1 is SGDLS and CDR2 is YYNGEE. The V end was cut by 3 bases, the J end by 8 bases, with 20 bases between. DNA of the CDR3: TGTGCCAGCAGCGACCGCCGGGACTCCCTCCGGGGGGAGCTGTTTTTT. As protein: CASSDRRDSLRGELFF.

The chain recombines TRBV24-1 with TRBJ2-7, with TRBD1 matching 8 bases. J was trimmed by 6 bases and V by 7 bases; bases with no gene match: 4. The CDR3 consists of 12 residues. Germline values: CDR1 KGHDR, CDR2 SFDVKD. Here the CDR3 reads CATSRGQGEQYF. CDR3 DNA sequence: TGTGCCACCAGCAGGGGGCAAGGCGAGCAGTACTTC.

The chain links TRBV3-1 to TRBJ2-2; weak D call: TRBD1 (6 bases). In germline, CDR1 is LGHDT, CDR2 YNNKEL (reference sequence). The CDR3 is 19 amino acids. V was trimmed by 5 bases and J by 5 bases, leaving 27 bases between them. The CDR3 protein is CASSSSLGEQGLITGELFF. The CDR3 DNA sequence: TGTGCCAGCAGCTCGTCCCTGGGTGAGCAGGGGCTGATAACCGGGGAGCTGTTTTTT. Using reference TRBV3-1 and TRBJ2-2 for the parts outside the CDR3, the full variable domain is DTAVSQTPKYLVTQMGNDKSIKCEQNLGHDTMYWYKQDSKKFLKIMFSYNNKELIINETVPNRFSPKSPDKAHLNLHINSLELGDSAVYFCASSSSLGEQGLITGELFFGEGSRLTVL.

This rearrangement joins TRBV12-3 or TRBV12-4 to TRBJ2-2; no definite D call. V was cut by 5 bases and J by 8 bases, with 12 bases left in between. The CDR3 runs 13 residues. The CDR3 DNA reads as TGTGCCAGCAGTCTCGAACGGGTGGGGGAGCTGTTTTTT. The encoded protein is CASSLERVGELFF.

This clonotype has ten or more counts. This chain connects TRBV9 to TRBJ2-1; D is uncertain. V was cut by 4 bases and J by 8 bases, with 19 bases left in between. From germline, CDR1 is SGDLS and CDR2 YYNGEE. This CDR3 comprises 15 residues. The CDR3 is CASSKTSTLPYEQFF. The CDR3 DNA reads TGTGCCAGCAGCAAGACTTCGACTTTACCCTATGAGCAGTTCTTC.

This clonotype was detected ten times or more. This chain uses TRBV4-1 with TRBJ2-7; D is possibly TRBD2 (5 bases). V shed 2 bases and J shed 6 bases, with 14 bases lying between them. This CDR3 region has 14 residues. Germline CDR1 MGHRA, CDR2 YSYEKL. CDR3 in amino acids: CASSQTGSGGEQYF. Here the CDR3 DNA reads TGCGCCAGCAGCCAAACGGGAAGCGGAGGCGAGCAGTACTTC.

On this clonotype itself: Relative to the germline gene, one junction end is altered; a read error may explain this. J is TRBJ2-5 and V is TRBV20-1, with 10 bases identical to TRBD2. The CDR3 extends over 17 amino acids. CDR1 and CDR2 (germline): DFQATT, SNEGSKA (reference sequence). The CDR3 coding sequence is TGCTGTGCTAGAGCTTTTCGCCTAGCGGGAGCCGAAGAGACCCAGTACTTC. This codes for CCARAFRLAGAEETQYF.

About this clonotype itself: This CDR3 is missing its conserved last phenylalanine or tryptophan, likely due to a read error. The chain combines TRBV7-8 with TRBJ2-4; D is unresolved. Germline loops: CDR1 SGHVS, CDR2 FQNEAQ. The ends were cut back, 5 bases at V and 0 bases at J, with 20 bases in the middle. CDR3 length equals 18 residues. In DNA form, the CDR3 reads TGTGCCAGCAGCACCCGACCCACAATCGATTCAGCCAAAAACATTCAGTACTCC. It specifies CASSTRPTIDSAKNIQYS.

The chain couples TRBV10-1 to TRBJ2-1; D unclear. CDR1 is WNHNN, CDR2 SYGVQD, per germline (reference sequence). V lost 0 bases and J lost 13, with 13 bases in between. There are 13 residues in the CDR3. The chain's CDR3 is CASSESSRDVQFF. In DNA, the CDR3 is TGCGCCAGCAGTGAGTCGTCTAGAGACGTACAGTTCTTC.

This clonotype was observed a few times. In DNA form, the CDR3 reads TGTGCCAGCAGTCCCGGGACTAGCGGGCTCTACGAGCAGTACTTC. Translating gives CASSPGTSGLYEQYF. The J gene is TRBJ2-7, the V gene TRBV6-1, with 12 bases aligning to TRBD2. Germline V CDR1 and CDR2: MNHNS, SASEGT. CDR3 length equals 15 residues. Trimming took 5 bases from V and 3 from J; bases not matched to a gene: 5.

This clonotype has a single count. This sequence may be a read error, since a much larger clone differs from it by one base. Since the CDR3 does not end with the conserved phenylalanine or tryptophan, this likely comes from a read error. This sequence joins TRBV12-3 or TRBV12-4 and TRBJ2-1; 7 positions agree with TRBD1. V dropped 4 bases and J dropped 3; count of bases not matched to a gene: 9. The CDR3 consists of 16 residues. The CDR3 region is CASSSDGTADYNEQFS. The CDR3, as DNA: TGTGCCAGCAGTTCCGACGGGACAGCTGACTACAATGAGCAGTTCTCC.

This clonotype was seen repeatedly, ten times or more. The J gene is TRBJ2-7, the V gene TRBV7-8; 13 bases are a match to TRBD2. V was clipped by 2 bases and J by 3 bases; unmatched bases: 7. CDR3 length equals 17 residues. Germline values: CDR1 SGHVS, CDR2 FQNEAQ. The CDR3 here is CASSLQLAGGLIYEQYF. Written as DNA, the CDR3 is TGTGCCAGCAGCTTACAACTAGCGGGAGGGCTTATCTACGAGCAGTACTTC.

This clonotype was observed at least ten times. The V and J genes are TRBV12-3 or TRBV12-4 and TRBJ2-1; 7 bases line up with TRBD1. The CDR3 contains 14 residues. The J segment lost 4 bases and the V segment lost 6 bases, leaving 6 bases of the junction unmatched. CDR3 sequence reads: CASRTGWGYNEQFF. The CDR3 bases are TGTGCCAGCAGGACAGGGTGGGGATACAATGAGCAGTTCTTC.

This chain connects TRBV29-1 to TRBJ1-1; D remains ambiguous. This CDR3 region has 13 residues. V was shortened by 7 bases and J by 5 bases, with 17 bases between the two germline ends. Germline loops: CDR1 SQVTM, CDR2 ANQGSEA. The CDR3 reads CSALGNMVTEAFF. Here the CDR3 DNA reads TGCAGCGCCCTGGGCAATATGGTTACTGAAGCTTTCTTT.

The chain employs TRBV28 and TRBJ2-2; D may be TRBD1 or TRBD2 (5 bases each). V shed 0 bases and J shed 1 base, with 6 bases lying between them. The CDR3 runs to 15 residues. Germline loops: CDR1 MDHEN, CDR2 SYDVKM. Written as DNA, the CDR3 is TGTGCCAGCAGTTTATGGGGGGAGAACACCGGGGAGCTGTTTTTT. Translating gives CASSLWGENTGELFF.

This clonotype was counted between two and nine times. The chain carries TRBV5-5 and TRBJ2-1, with D possibly being TRBD1 or TRBD2 (5 bases each). Germline V gives CDR1 SGHKS, CDR2 YYEKEE (reference sequence). V gave up 4 bases and J gave up 3 bases, with 11 bases separating them. The CDR3 sequence is 14 residues long. The CDR3 nucleotides are TGTGCCAGCAGCCCTGAGGGGTACTACAATGAGCAGTTCTTC. Encoded protein: CASSPEGYYNEQFF.

The J gene is TRBJ2-1, the V gene TRBV29-1; D might be TRBD2 (6 bases). Germline values: CDR1 SQVTM, CDR2 ANQGSEA. The CDR3 runs to 12 residues. V lost 4 bases, J lost 6 bases, and 10 bases lay in between. The CDR3 region is CSVAGGGNEQFF. In DNA, the CDR3 is TGCAGCGTTGCTGGGGGAGGCAATGAGCAGTTCTTC.

This clonotype has ten or more counts. This chain uses TRBV28 with TRBJ2-1, with 7 bases fitting TRBD2. The J segment lost 0 bases and the V segment lost 5 bases, leaving 10 bases of the junction unmatched. This CDR3 spans 17 amino acids. Germline V CDR1 and CDR2: MDHEN, SYDVKM. The CDR3 spells CASSPYLAGSSYNEQFF. The CDR3 DNA reads TGTGCCAGCAGTCCGTATTTAGCGGGTAGCTCCTACAATGAGCAGTTCTTC.

The rearrangement joins TRBV11-2 to TRBJ2-5, with D maybe TRBD1 (6 bases). Germline-derived CDR1 and CDR2 are SGHAT and FQNNGV. Trimming removed 10 bases at V and 4 bases at J, with 19 bases between. This CDR3 has 14 amino acids. CDR3 residues: CATQTIGGRETQYF. DNA for the CDR3: TGTGCCACTCAAACAATAGGGGGTCGAGAGACCCAGTACTTC.

This clonotype was seen a handful of times. V gene TRBV5-1 combines with J gene TRBJ2-5, with TRBD2 matching over 7 bases. Germline V lookup: CDR1 SGHRS, CDR2 YFSETQ. This CDR3 comprises 14 residues. V lost 2 bases and J lost 5; bases outside the gene matches: 6. CDR3 sequence reads: CASSFGRDLETQYF. The CDR3 nucleotides are TGCGCCAGCAGCTTTGGGAGGGACTTGGAGACCCAGTACTTC.

The J gene is TRBJ1-1, the V gene TRBV5-1; D not resolved. Germline lookup yields CDR1 SGHRS and CDR2 YFSETQ. This CDR3 contains 14 residues. Between the trimmed V and J ends, which lost 0 bases and 2 bases, there was a span of 8 bases. The CDR3: CASSLGQYNTEAFF. The CDR3 DNA sequence: TGCGCCAGCAGCTTGGGGCAATACAACACTGAAGCTTTCTTT.

At least ten counts were recorded for this clonotype. V gene TRBV20-1 combines with J gene TRBJ2-2, with a tentative D call TRBD2 (6 bases). Germline CDR1 and CDR2: DFQATT and SNEGSKA (reference sequence). The CDR3 is made up of 15 amino acids. Trimming removed 3 bases from V and 0 bases from J, with 11 bases in between. The CDR3: CSASGSSANTGELFF. The CDR3 region has the DNA TGCAGTGCTAGCGGGAGTAGCGCGAACACCGGGGAGCTGTTTTTT.

This clonotype was recorded at least ten times. This chain links TRBV12-3 or TRBV12-4 with TRBJ2-1; TRBD2 aligns across 11 bases. There are 16 residues in the CDR3. V lost 4 bases and J lost 5; bases outside the gene matches: 7. The CDR3 DNA reads as TGTGCCAGCAGTTCACTAGCGGGAGTGGGAGACAATGAGCAGTTCTTC. The encoded protein is CASSSLAGVGDNEQFF.

This clonotype was seen ten or more times. This chain joins TRBV5-6 and TRBJ1-6; no firm D call. Per germline, CDR1 SGHDT and CDR2 YYEEEE. This CDR3 comprises 13 residues. Trimming pared 1 base from V and 10 bases from J, leaving 9 bases between. The CDR3 nucleotides read TGTGCCAGCAGCTTGTTCACTGACTCACCCCTCCACTTT. Protein: CASSLFTDSPLHF.

This rearrangement joins TRBV10-2 to TRBJ2-1, with 8 bases fitting TRBD1. This CDR3 is built from 14 residues. Germline trimming cut 3 bases from V and 8 bases from J; bases unmatched to any gene: 6. Germline V CDR1 and CDR2: WSHSY, SAAADI. The DNA of the CDR3 is TGCGCCAGCAGTGAAGTCCAGGGGGCACATGAGCAGTTCTTC. It encodes CASSEVQGAHEQFF.

This clonotype appeared a few times. This chain uses TRBV25-1 with TRBJ2-7; possible D gene TRBD2, 5 bases. CDR3 length: 13 residues. V was shortened by 6 bases and J by 4 bases, with 13 bases between the two germline ends. From germline, CDR1 is MGHDK and CDR2 SYGVNS. CDR3 nucleotides: TGTGCCAGCAGCCCAGCGGTTGGGTACGAGCAGTACTTC. Protein: CASSPAVGYEQYF.

The chain joins TRBV20-1 to TRBJ1-1, with D maybe TRBD1 (6 bases). Trimming shortened V by 6 bases and J by 3 bases, and 20 bases separated the two germline ends. CDR3 length: 15 residues. Germline CDR1 reads DFQATT; CDR2 reads SNEGSKA (reference sequence). The CDR3 region has the DNA TGCAGTGCCAGAATCCCAATGAGGGGGGACACTGAAGCTTTCTTT. Translated, it gives CSARIPMRGDTEAFF.